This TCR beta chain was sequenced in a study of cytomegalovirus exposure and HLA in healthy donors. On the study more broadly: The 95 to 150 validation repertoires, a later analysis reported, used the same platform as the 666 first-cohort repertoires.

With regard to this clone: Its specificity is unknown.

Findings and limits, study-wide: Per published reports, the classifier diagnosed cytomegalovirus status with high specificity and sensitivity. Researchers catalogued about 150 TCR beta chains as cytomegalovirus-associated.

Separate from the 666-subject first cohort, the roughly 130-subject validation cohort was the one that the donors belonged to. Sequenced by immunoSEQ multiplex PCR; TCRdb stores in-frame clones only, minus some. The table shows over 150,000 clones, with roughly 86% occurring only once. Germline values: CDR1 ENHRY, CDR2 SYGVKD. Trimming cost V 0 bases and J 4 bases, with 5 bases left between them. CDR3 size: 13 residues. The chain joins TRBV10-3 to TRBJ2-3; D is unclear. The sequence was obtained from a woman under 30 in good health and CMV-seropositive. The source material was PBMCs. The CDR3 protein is CAISESEADTQYF. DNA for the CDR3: TGTGCCATCAGTGAGTCAGAGGCAGATACGCAGTATTTT.